Below, 2 T cell receptor beta chains from the same sample are listed, as sequenced in a study of T-cell reconstitution after alpha-beta-depleted transplantation in children. Preparation of the TCRbeta library involved a method that used unique molecular identifiers. TCRdb processed the PCR reads anew with MiXCR; each CDR3 protein has one entry. The table includes 90,000 to 100,000 distinct CDR3 sequences, more than 20% detected once. The specimen comprised PBMCs, sampled before TCRalphabeta/CD19-depleted stem cell transplant. The receptors shown here come from a boy aged 2 to 9 with acute lymphoblastic leukemia, due to receive a stem cell transplant.

This clonotype has just one count. The chain uses TRBV28 and TRBJ1-3; TRBD1 might be the D (5 bases). The V and J ends lost 5 bases and 2 bases respectively, with 13 bases between them. This CDR3 is 15 amino acids long. Per the germline V gene, CDR1 is MDHEN and CDR2 is SYDVKM. CDR3 coding DNA: TGTGCCAGCAGTCGACGACGGGGGGCTGGAAACACCATATATTTT. Translating it yields CASSRRRGAGNTIYF.

V usage is TRBV5-1 and J usage is TRBJ2-1; 10 bases line up with TRBD1. Germline CDR1 is SGHRS and CDR2 is YFSETQ. Trimming removed 4 bases from V and 15 bases from J; junction bases left unmatched: 13. The CDR3 spans 14 residues. CDR3: CASSPGGFRDRGFF. Here the CDR3 DNA reads TGCGCCAGCAGCCCTGGCGGATTCCGGGACAGGGGGTTCTTC. The full variable domain, in which reference TRBV5-1 and TRBJ2-1 provide the parts outside the CDR3, is KAGVTQTPRYLIKTRGQQVTLSCSPISGHRSVSWYQQTPGQGLQFLFEYFSETQRNKGNFPGRFSGRQFSNSRSEMNVSTLELGDSALYLCASSPGGFRDRGFFGPGTRLTVL.